Sequencing of this T cell receptor beta chain was carried out in a study of blood T cell repertoires in COVID-19. Repertoires were generated with immunoSEQ multiplex PCR, while TCRdb's copy carries only in-frame clones and drops some. The sample holds under 300,000 clones, approximately 82% seen once. Germline V lookup: CDR1 ENHRY, CDR2 SYGVKD. Trimming took 3 bases from V and 4 from J, leaving 14 bases between them. CDR3 size: 15 residues. The sequence was collected from an older man with acute or convalescent COVID-19. V and J are TRBV10-3 and TRBJ2-3; tentative D call: TRBD1 (5 bases). Sequencing was done on a sample of peripheral blood. The CDR3 loop is CAISDPLAGPDTQYF. The CDR3 DNA sequence: TGTGCCATCAGTGATCCCCTGGCAGGGCCAGATACGCAGTATTTT.